These 15 T cell receptor beta chains share one sample of origin, sequenced in a study of identical twins. Using its own MiXCR run on the 5' RACE reads, TCRdb lists one record per CDR3 protein. The sample lists more than 650,000 distinct CDR3 sequences, around 6% occurring once. Sequenced: naive T cells sorted from blood. Source of these receptors: a man aged 18 to 29 in good health.

This clonotype has just a few counts. This chain links TRBV3-1 with TRBJ1-1, with a possible D match to TRBD1 (5 bases). The CDR3 loop spans 14 amino acids. Deletions cut 2 bases from V and 6 bases from J, with 13 bases between. Germline-derived CDR1 and CDR2 are LGHDT and YNNKEL (reference sequence). DNA of the CDR3: TGTGCCAGCAGCCAACGGGGGAAAGGCGCTGAAGCTTTCTTT. Translated, it gives CASSQRGKGAEAFF.

This clonotype was detected many times. This chain joins TRBV30 and TRBJ1-1; D remains unclear. This CDR3 is built from 13 residues. V dropped 1 base and J dropped 4 bases, with 10 bases sitting between them. Per germline, CDR1 GTSNPN and CDR2 SVGIG (reference sequence). CDR3 region: CAWSEAWGTEAFF. The CDR3 coding sequence is TGTGCCTGGAGTGAAGCCTGGGGCACTGAAGCTTTCTTT.

This clonotype was counted between two and nine times. This chain connects TRBV19 to TRBJ2-7; D is possibly TRBD2 (5 bases). Germline values: CDR1 LNHDA, CDR2 SQIVND (reference sequence). The V end lost 11 bases, the J end lost 3 bases, and 14 bases lay between the germline ends. CDR3 length: 12 residues. In nucleotides, the CDR3 is TGTGCCCTCCGCTGGCGGGTCTACGAGCAGTACGTC. Protein: CALRWRVYEQYV.

Notes on this clonotype: Just one base apart from a much larger clone, this may be a read error. This rearrangement joins TRBV5-5 to TRBJ2-1; D perhaps matches TRBD1 (5 bases). Trimming removed 4 bases at V and 3 bases at J, with 11 bases between. Germline CDR1 reads SGHKS; CDR2 reads YYEKEE (reference sequence). The CDR3 has 14 residues. For the CDR3, the DNA is TGTGCCAGCAGCCCAGACAGTTTCTACAATGAGCAGTTCTTC. This translates into CASSPDSFYNEQFF.

This clonotype has a count of ten or more. The V call is TRBV29-1, the J call TRBJ2-2; 7 bases align to TRBD2. Germline trimming cut 3 bases from V and 7 bases from J; bases unmatched to any gene: 14. CDR3 length equals 16 residues. CDR1 and CDR2 (germline): SQVTM, ANQGSEA. In DNA form, the CDR3 reads TGCAGCGTTGAGGGGGGGTTTGCGGGAGTAAACGGGGAGCTGTTTTTT. This translates into CSVEGGFAGVNGELFF.

There are a few counts of this clonotype. This rearrangement joins TRBV10-3 to TRBJ2-1; unclear D gene. The CDR3 runs to 14 residues. V lost 6 bases to trimming and J lost 0 bases, with 9 bases between them. The V gene's germline CDR1 is ENHRY and CDR2 SYGVKD. In nucleotides, the CDR3 is TGTGCCATCAGCTCCCTACCCTCCTACAATGAGCAGTTCTTC. This translates into CAISSLPSYNEQFF.

This clonotype was counted ten times or more. The J gene is TRBJ2-1, the V gene TRBV12-3 or TRBV12-4, with 7 nucleotides matching TRBD2. This CDR3 is built from 15 residues. Unmatched junction bases numbered 8, after V lost 3 bases and J lost 6 bases. CDR3 bases: TGTGCCAGCAGTTTGGGGGGGAGGGCCCCCAATGAGCAGTTCTTC. This encodes CASSLGGRAPNEQFF.

This clonotype was found many times. V is TRBV12-3 or TRBV12-4 and J is TRBJ1-3; D gene ambiguous. Trimming left V 7 bases short and J 4 bases short, with 14 bases between. The CDR3 runs 14 residues. CDR3 nucleotide sequence: TGTGCCAGCATAATAGGTGACCCCGGAAACACCATATATTTT. This codes for CASIIGDPGNTIYF.

V is TRBV20-1 and J is TRBJ2-7; TRBD1 matches 8 bases. The ends lost 6 bases at V and 6 bases at J; junction bases unmatched: 4. The germline gives CDR1 DFQATT, CDR2 SNEGSKA (reference sequence). This CDR3 has 11 amino acids. The CDR3 coding sequence is TGCAGTGCCAAAACAGGGGGCGAGCAGTACTTC. Translation gives CSAKTGGEQYF.

This clonotype came up many times. The chain uses TRBV5-6 and TRBJ2-1; D uncertain. Deletions cut 0 bases from V and 2 bases from J, with 9 bases between. In germline, CDR1 is SGHDT, CDR2 YYEEEE. CDR3 size: 15 residues. CDR3: CASSLGHLAYNEQFF. In DNA, the CDR3 is TGTGCCAGCAGCTTGGGACACCTCGCCTACAATGAGCAGTTCTTC.

This clonotype was counted between two and nine times. The genes are TRBV7-2 and TRBJ2-3; 10 nucleotides line up with TRBD2. Germline loops: CDR1 SGHTA, CDR2 FQGNSA. The CDR3 sequence is 16 residues long. V lost 2 bases to trimming and J lost 6 bases; unmatched junction nucleotides: 8. In nucleotides, the CDR3 is TGTGCCAGCAGCTTAAGAGCGGGAGGGCGTCCGGATACGCAGTATTTT. Translating it yields CASSLRAGGRPDTQYF.

V usage is TRBV20-1 and J usage is TRBJ1-2; D possibly corresponds to TRBD1 (5 bases). Germline-derived CDR1 and CDR2 are DFQATT and SNEGSKA (reference sequence). The CDR3 loop spans 16 amino acids. With 0 bases removed from V and 0 bases from J, the gap between germline ends came to 14 bases. CDR3 coding DNA: TGCAGTGCTAGAGATTCAGGCAGGGAGTCTAACTATGGCTACACCTTC. As protein: CSARDSGRESNYGYTF.

This clonotype was detected many times. The chain recombines TRBV4-2 with TRBJ1-4, with 7 nucleotides matching TRBD1. V was clipped by 4 bases and J by 5 bases; unmatched bases: 7. Germline loops: CDR1 LGHNA, CDR2 YNFKEQ. CDR3 size: 15 residues. Here the CDR3 DNA reads TGTGCCAGCAGCCGAGACCCGGGACAGAATGAAAAACTGTTTTTT. Translated, it gives CASSRDPGQNEKLFF.

This clonotype was detected many times. The chain has TRBV20-1 and TRBJ2-7; D is ambiguous. The CDR3 loop spans 11 amino acids. CDR1 and CDR2 from the germline V gene are DFQATT and SNEGSKA (reference sequence). The V and J ends lost 2 bases and 2 bases respectively, with 4 bases between them. CDR3 nucleotides: TGCAGTGCTAGACAGGCCTACGAGCAGTACTTC. It is translated as CSARQAYEQYF.

The chain couples TRBV5-5 to TRBJ2-7, with no clear D. Germline CDR1 is SGHKS and CDR2 is YYEKEE (reference sequence). Trimming pared 2 bases from V and 2 bases from J, leaving 8 bases between. The CDR3 sequence is 13 residues long. CDR3 DNA sequence: TGTGCCAGCAGCTTTGTTGGAACCTACGAGCAGTACTTC. Its translation is CASSFVGTYEQYF.